What follows describes a single TCR beta chain. This record belongs to a study of Ad26.COV2.S vaccination and SARS-CoV-2 variants. Treatment described: approximately 18 received Ad26.COV2.S at low or high dose, single or two shots; 5 received placebo; per-sample allocation not given. Material that was analyzed had been drawn on day 63 after the first vaccine or placebo injection. Sequenced by immunoSEQ multiplex PCR; TCRdb stores in-frame clones only, minus some. The sample includes 300,000 to 400,000 clones, roughly 90% of them seen just once. Per the germline V gene, CDR1 is SGDLS and CDR2 is YYNGEE. The CDR3 contains 15 residues. The V and J ends lost 7 bases and 5 bases respectively, with 19 bases between them.

The sequence was obtained from a person aged 18-60 years who received the Ad26.COV2.S COVID-19 vaccine or a placebo. The chain employs TRBV9 and TRBJ2-1; maybe TRBD1 (6 bases). Material: peripheral blood, obtained in a trial of Ad26.COV2.S vaccine versus placebo. CDR3 loop: CASGANREYNNEQFF. In DNA, the CDR3 is TGTGCCAGCGGTGCCAACAGGGAATATAACAATGAGCAGTTCTTC.